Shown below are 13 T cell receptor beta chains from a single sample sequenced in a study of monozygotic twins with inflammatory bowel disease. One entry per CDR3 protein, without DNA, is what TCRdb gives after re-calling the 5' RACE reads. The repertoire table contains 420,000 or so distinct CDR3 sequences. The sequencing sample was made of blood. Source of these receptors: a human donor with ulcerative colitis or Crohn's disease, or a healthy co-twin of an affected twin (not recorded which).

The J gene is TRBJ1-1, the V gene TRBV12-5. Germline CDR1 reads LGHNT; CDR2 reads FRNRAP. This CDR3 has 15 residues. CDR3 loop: CASGLSDRGNTEAFF.

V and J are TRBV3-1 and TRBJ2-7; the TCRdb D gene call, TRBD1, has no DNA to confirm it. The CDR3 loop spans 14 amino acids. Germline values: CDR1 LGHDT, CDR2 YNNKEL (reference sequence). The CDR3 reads CASSQNGASYEQYF.

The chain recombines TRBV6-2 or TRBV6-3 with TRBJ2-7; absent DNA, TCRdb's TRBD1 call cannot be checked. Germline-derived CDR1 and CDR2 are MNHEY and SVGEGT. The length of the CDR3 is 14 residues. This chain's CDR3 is CASSYTRGPYEQYF.

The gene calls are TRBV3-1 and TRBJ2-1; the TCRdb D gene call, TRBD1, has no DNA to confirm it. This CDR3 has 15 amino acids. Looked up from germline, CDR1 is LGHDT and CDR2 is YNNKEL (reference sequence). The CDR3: CASSTKDRVGDEQFF.

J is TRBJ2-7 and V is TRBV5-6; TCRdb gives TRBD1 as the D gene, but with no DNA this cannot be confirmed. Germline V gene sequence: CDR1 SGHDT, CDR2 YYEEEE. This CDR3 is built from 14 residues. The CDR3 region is CASSLALGAYEQYF. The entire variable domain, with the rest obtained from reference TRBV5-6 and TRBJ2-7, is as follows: DAGVTQSPTHLIKTRGQQVTLRCSPKSGHDTVSWYQQALGQGPQFIFQYYEEEERQRGNFPDRFSGHQFPNYSSELNVNALLLGDSALYLCASSLALGAYEQYFGPGTRLTVT.

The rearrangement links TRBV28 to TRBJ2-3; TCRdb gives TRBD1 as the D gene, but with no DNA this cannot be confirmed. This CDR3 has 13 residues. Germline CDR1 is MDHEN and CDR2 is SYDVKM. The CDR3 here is CASSRPPSDTQYF. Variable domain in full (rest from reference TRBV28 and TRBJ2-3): DVKVTQSSRYLVKRTGEKVFLECVQDMDHENMFWYRQDPGLGLRLIYFSYDVKMKEKGDIPEGYSVSREKKERFSLILESASTNQTSMYLCASSRPPSDTQYFGPGTRLTVL.

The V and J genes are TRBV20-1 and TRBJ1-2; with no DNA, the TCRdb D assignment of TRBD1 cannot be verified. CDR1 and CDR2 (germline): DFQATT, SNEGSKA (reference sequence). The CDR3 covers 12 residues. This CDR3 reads CSLQGFNYGYTF.

CDR3 region: CAWSADRGSYGYTF. The chain employs TRBV30 and TRBJ1-2; TCRdb's D gene call, TRBD1, goes unchecked for lack of DNA. Germline lookup yields CDR1 GTSNPN and CDR2 SVGIG (reference sequence). The CDR3 is 14 amino acids.

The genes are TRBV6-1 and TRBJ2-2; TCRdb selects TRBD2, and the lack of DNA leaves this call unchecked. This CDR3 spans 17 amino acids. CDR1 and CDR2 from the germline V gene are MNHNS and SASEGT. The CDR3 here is CASRDPLAGRNTGELFF.

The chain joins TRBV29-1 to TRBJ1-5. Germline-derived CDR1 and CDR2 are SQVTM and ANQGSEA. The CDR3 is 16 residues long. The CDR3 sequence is CSVKEGNPYSNQPQHF.

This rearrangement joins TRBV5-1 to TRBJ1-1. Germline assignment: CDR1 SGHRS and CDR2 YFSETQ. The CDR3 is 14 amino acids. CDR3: CASSLVSGAREAFF. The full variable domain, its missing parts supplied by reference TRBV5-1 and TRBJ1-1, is KAGVTQTPRYLIKTRGQQVTLSCSPISGHRSVSWYQQTPGQGLQFLFEYFSETQRNKGNFPGRFSGRQFSNSRSEMNVSTLELGDSALYLCASSLVSGAREAFFGQGTRLTVV.

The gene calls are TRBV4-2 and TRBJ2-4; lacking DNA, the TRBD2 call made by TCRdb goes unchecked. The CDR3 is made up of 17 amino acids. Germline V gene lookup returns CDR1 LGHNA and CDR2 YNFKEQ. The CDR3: CASSQVAGGPDGNIQYF.

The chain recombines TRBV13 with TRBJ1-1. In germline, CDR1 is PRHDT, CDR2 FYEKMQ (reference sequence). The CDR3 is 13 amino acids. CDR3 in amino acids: CASSLVGFGVAFF.